These T cell receptor beta chains were read from a single sample in a study of blood T cell repertoires in COVID-19. Assay: immunoSEQ multiplex PCR; the TCRdb copy retains only in-frame clones and omits some. The repertoire includes under 200,000 clones, around 80% of them detected once, and around 6.9% sits in the top ten. The sample comprised peripheral blood. These TCRs come from a man in his sixties with acute or convalescent COVID-19. Both conserved end residues are part of each CDR3. The D gene is left open where the match is weak. Rows may omit the clone size; those that give it use once, few, many or a size class.

abundance,d_gene,v_gene,j_gene,CDR3aa,CDR3nt
.,.,TRBV3-1/TRBV3-2,TRBJ1-3,CASSQGTGLYQSSGNTIYF,TGTGCCAGCAGCCAAGGTACTGGACTGTACCAAAGCTCTGGAAACACCATATATTTT
once,.,TRBV19,TRBJ2-5,CASSTPGLRETQYF,TGTGCCAGTAGTACACCAGGGTTAAGGGAGACCCAGTACTTC
.,.,TRBV20-1,TRBJ1-1,CSAQQGWGAFF,TGCAGTGCTCAACAGGGCTGGGGAGCTTTCTTT
few,.,TRBV6-6,TRBJ1-5,CASSYGAGNQPQHF,TGTGCCAGCAGTTACGGGGCGGGCAATCAGCCCCAGCATTTT
.,.,TRBV2,TRBJ2-1,CASSKDRSSYNEQFF,TGTGCCAGCAGTAAAGACAGGAGCTCCTACAATGAGCAGTTCTTC
.,.,TRBV3-1/TRBV3-2,TRBJ2-1,CASSGTFSYNEQFF,TGTGCCAGCAGCGGGACTTTCAGTTACAATGAGCAGTTCTTC
.,TRBD2,TRBV9,TRBJ2-1,CASSVVLAGVGEQFF,TGTGCCAGCAGCGTAGTACTAGCGGGGGTAGGTGAGCAGTTCTTC
.,TRBD1,TRBV15,TRBJ1-2,CATSLGQGGYTF,TGTGCCACTAGCTTAGGACAGGGTGGCTACACCTTC
.,.,TRBV28,TRBJ2-3,CASSFARGVDTQYF,TGTGCCAGCAGTTTTGCCAGGGGAGTAGATACGCAGTATTTT
.,.,TRBV9,TRBJ1-3,CASSVDGGRSPGNTIYF,TGTGCCAGCAGCGTAGACGGGGGGAGATCTCCTGGAAACACCATATATTTT
.,.,TRBV6-5,TRBJ2-7,CASSYSMSGAGYEQYF,TGTGCCAGCAGTTACTCGATGTCAGGGGCAGGCTACGAGCAGTACTTC
.,.,TRBV19,TRBJ1-2,CASSRGHYGYTF,TGTGCCAGTAGTAGAGGCCACTATGGCTACACCTTC
.,TRBD1,TRBV27,TRBJ1-3,CASSFRGPGNTIYF,TGTGCCAGCAGTTTTAGGGGGCCTGGAAACACCATATATTTT
few,.,TRBV2,TRBJ2-3,CASSEQSQDTQYF,TGTGCCAGCAGTGAACAATCACAAGATACGCAGTATTTT
.,.,TRBV6-2/TRBV6-3,TRBJ1-2,CASSVRREGGYGYTF,TGTGCCAGCAGTGTCCGCAGAGAAGGGGGCTATGGCTACACCTTC